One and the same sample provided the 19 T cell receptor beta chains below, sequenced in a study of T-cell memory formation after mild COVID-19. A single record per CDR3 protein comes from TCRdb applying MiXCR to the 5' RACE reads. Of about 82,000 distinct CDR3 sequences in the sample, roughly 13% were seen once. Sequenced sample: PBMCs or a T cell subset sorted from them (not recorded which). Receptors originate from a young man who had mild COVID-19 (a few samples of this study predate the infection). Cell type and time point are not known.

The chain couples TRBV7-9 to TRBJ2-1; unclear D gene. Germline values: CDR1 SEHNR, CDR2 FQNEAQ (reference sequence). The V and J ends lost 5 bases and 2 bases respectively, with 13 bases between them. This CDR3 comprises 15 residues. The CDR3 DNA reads TGTGCCAGCAGCCCATACACCAGACCCTACAATGAGCAGTTCTTC. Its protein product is CASSPYTRPYNEQFF.

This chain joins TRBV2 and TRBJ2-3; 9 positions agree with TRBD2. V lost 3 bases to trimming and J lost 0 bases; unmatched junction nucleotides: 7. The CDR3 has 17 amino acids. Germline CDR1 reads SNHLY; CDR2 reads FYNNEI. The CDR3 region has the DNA TGTGCCAGCAGTGACCGTCTAGCGGGGTTGAGCACAGATACGCAGTATTTT. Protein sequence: CASSDRLAGLSTDTQYF.

The CDR3 bases are TGTGCCAGCAGTTTTTCCAGGGCCACGAACACCGGGGAGCTGTTTTTT. Translated: CASSFSRATNTGELFF. The rearrangement links TRBV6-2 or TRBV6-3 to TRBJ2-2; D is possibly TRBD1 (5 bases). V lost 4 bases and J lost 0, with 12 bases in between. This CDR3 spans 16 amino acids. From germline, CDR1 is MNHEY and CDR2 SVGEGT.

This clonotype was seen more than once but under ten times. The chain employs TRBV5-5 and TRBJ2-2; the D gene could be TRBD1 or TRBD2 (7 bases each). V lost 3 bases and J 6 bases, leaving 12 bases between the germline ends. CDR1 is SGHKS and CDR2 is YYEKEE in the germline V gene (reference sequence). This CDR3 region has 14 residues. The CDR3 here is CASSYRGGSGELFF. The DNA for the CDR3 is TGTGCCAGCAGCTACAGGGGAGGGTCCGGGGAGCTGTTTTTT.

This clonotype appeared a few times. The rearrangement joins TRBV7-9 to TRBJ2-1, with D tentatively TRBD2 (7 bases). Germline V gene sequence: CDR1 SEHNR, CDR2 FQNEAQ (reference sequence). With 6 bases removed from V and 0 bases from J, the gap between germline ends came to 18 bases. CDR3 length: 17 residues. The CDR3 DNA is TGTGCCAGCAGGCAAGCTCGGGGGGCCTACTCCTACAATGAGCAGTTCTTC. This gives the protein CASRQARGAYSYNEQFF.

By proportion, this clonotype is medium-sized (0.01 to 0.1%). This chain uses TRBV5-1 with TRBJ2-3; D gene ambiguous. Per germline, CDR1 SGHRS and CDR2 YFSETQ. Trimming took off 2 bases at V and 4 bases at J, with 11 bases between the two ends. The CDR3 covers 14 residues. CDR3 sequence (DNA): TGCGCCAGCAGCTTTAGCAATCCGGCAGATACGCAGTATTTT. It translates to CASSFSNPADTQYF.

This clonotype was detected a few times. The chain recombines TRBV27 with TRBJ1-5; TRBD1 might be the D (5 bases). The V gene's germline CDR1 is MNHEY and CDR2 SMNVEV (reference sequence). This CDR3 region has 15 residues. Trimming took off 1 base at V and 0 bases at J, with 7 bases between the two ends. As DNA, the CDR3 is TGTGCCAGCAGTTTATACAGGAGTAGCAATCAGCCCCAGCATTTT. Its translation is CASSLYRSSNQPQHF.

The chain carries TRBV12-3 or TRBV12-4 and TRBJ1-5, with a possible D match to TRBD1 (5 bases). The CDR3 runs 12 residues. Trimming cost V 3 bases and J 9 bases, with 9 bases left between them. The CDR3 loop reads CASSLGRRPQHF. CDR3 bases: TGTGCCAGCAGTTTGGGACGGCGGCCCCAGCATTTT.

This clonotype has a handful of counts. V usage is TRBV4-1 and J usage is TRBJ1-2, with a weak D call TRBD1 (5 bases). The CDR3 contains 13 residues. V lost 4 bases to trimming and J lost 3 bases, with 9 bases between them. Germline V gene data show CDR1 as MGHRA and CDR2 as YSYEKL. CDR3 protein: CASSPLTDYGYTF. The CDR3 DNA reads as TGCGCCAGCAGCCCGCTGACAGACTATGGCTACACCTTC.

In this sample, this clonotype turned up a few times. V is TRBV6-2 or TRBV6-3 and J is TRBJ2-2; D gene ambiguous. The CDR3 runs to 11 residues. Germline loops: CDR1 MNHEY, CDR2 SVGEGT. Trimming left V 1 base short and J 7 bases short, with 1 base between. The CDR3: CASSYYGELFF. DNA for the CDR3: TGTGCCAGCAGTTACTACGGGGAGCTGTTTTTT.

This CDR3 reads CASSLNSGDLTDTQYF. CDR3 DNA sequence: TGCGCCAGCAGCCTCAATAGCGGGGACCTCACAGATACGCAGTATTTT. This sequence joins TRBV4-3 and TRBJ2-3; TRBD2 agrees at 8 bases. Germline trimming cut 4 bases from V and 2 bases from J; bases unmatched to any gene: 8. This CDR3 comprises 16 residues. CDR1 and CDR2 from the germline V gene are LGHNA and YSLEER.

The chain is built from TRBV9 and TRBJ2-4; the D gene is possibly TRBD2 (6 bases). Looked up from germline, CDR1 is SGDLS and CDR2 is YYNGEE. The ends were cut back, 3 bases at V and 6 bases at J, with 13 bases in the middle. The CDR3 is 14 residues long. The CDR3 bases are TGTGCCAGCAGCGGGGGGGAGACCGGAAACATTCAGTACTTC. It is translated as CASSGGETGNIQYF.

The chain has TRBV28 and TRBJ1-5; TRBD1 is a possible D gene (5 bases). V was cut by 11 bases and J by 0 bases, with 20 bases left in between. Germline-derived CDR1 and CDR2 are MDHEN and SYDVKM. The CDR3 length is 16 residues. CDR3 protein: CAAKQASVYSNQPQHF. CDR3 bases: TGTGCCGCCAAACAGGCCTCGGTTTATAGCAATCAGCCCCAGCATTTT.

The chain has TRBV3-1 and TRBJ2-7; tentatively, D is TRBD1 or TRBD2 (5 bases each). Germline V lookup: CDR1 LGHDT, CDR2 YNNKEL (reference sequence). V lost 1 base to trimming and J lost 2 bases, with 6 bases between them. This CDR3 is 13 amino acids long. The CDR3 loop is CASSQGGAYEQYF. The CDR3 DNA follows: TGTGCCAGCAGCCAAGGAGGGGCCTACGAGCAGTACTTC.

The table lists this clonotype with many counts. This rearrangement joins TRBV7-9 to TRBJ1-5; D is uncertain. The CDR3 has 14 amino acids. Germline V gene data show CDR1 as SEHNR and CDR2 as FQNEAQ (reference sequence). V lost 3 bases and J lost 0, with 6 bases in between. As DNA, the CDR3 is TGTGCCAGCAGCTTTACAGATAGCAATCAGCCCCAGCATTTT. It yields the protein CASSFTDSNQPQHF.

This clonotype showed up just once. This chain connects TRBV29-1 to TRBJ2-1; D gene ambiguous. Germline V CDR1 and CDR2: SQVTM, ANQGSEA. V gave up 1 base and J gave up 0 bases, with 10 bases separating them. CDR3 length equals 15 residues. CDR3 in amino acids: CSVEAAHGSYNEQFF. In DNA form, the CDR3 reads TGCAGCGTTGAAGCGGCACACGGCTCCTACAATGAGCAGTTCTTC.

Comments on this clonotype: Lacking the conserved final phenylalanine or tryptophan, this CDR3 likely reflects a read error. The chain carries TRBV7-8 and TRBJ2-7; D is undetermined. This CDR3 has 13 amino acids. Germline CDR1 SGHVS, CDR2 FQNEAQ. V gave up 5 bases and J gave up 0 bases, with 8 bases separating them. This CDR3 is CASSESHSYEQYL. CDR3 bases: TGTGCCAGCAGCGAAAGCCACTCCTACGAGCAGTACCTC.

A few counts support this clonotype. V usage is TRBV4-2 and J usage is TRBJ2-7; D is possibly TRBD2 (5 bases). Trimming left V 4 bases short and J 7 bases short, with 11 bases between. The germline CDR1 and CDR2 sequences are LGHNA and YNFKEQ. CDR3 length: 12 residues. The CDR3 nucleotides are TGTGCCAGCAGCCGCGATCCGGGAGAGCAGTACTTC. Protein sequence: CASSRDPGEQYF.

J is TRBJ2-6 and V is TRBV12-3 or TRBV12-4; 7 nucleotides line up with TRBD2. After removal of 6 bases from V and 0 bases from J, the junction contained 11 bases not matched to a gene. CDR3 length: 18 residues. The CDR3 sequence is CASSPERGRPSGANVLTF. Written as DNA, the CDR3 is TGTGCCAGCAGCCCCGAGCGGGGACGGCCCTCTGGGGCCAACGTCCTGACTTTC.